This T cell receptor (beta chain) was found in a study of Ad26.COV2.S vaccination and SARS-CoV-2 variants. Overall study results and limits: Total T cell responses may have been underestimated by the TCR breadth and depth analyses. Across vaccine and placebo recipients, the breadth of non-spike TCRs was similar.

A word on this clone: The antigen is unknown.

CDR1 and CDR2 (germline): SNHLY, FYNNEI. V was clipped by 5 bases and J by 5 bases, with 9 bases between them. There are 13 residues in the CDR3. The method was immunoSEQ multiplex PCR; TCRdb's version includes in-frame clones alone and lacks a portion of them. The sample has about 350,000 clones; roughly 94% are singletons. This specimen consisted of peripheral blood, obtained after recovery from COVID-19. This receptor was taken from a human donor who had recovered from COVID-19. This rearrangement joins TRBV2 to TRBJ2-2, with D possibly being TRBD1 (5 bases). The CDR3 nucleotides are TGTGCCAGCAGTAGGACATTGACCGGGGAGCTGTTTTTT. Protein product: CASSRTLTGELFF. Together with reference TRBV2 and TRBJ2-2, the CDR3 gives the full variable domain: EPEVTQTPSHQVTQMGQEVILRCVPISNHLYFYWYRQILGQKVEFLVSFYNNEISEKSEIFDDQFSVERPDGSNFTLKIRSTKLEDSAMYFCASSRTLTGELFFGEGSRLTVL.